This TCR beta chain derives from a study of cytomegalovirus exposure and HLA in healthy donors. General study points: Indistinguishability led to the exclusion of some V segments, TRBV6-2 and TRBV6-3 included. A reported reduction in N-insertions relative to the roughly 610-donor mean was seen in an Asian-associated ancestry cluster in a later analysis. A later analysis showed HLA-associated TCR beta chains outstripping equally common others in clonal expansion.

PCR involved 60 Vbeta and 13 Jbeta primers. The repertoire was sequenced with immunoSEQ multiplex PCR; TCRdb's copy has only in-frame clones and lacks some. Seen here are approximately 140,000 clones, about four fifths observed once, and the top ten hold roughly 6%. This clone showed up just once. Its antigen remains unknown. CDR3 size: 13 residues. Trimming at V came to 7 bases and at J to 5 bases, leaving 3 bases not matched to a gene. Germline V gives CDR1 MNHNS, CDR2 SASEGT. The rearrangement links TRBV6-1 to TRBJ2-2; the match to TRBD2 covers 8 bases. The TCR sequence derives from a man aged 45-65 years in good health and CMV-seropositive. Sequenced: PBMCs. The CDR3 loop reads CASTSGRTGELFF. CDR3 nucleotide sequence: TGTGCCAGCACTAGCGGGCGGACCGGGGAGCTGTTTTTT.